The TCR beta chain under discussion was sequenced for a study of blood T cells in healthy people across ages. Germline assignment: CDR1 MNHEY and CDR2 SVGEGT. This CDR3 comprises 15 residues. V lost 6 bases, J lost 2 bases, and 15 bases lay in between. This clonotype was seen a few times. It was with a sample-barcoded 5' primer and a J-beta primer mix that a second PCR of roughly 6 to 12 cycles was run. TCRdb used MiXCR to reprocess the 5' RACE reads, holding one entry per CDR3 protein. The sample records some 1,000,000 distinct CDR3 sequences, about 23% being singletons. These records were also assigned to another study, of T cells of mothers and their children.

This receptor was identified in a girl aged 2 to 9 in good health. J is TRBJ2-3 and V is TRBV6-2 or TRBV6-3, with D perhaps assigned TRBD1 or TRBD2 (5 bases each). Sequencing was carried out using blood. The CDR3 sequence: CASRKEGRTTDTQYF. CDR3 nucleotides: TGTGCCAGCAGAAAAGAGGGACGGACCACAGATACGCAGTATTTT.